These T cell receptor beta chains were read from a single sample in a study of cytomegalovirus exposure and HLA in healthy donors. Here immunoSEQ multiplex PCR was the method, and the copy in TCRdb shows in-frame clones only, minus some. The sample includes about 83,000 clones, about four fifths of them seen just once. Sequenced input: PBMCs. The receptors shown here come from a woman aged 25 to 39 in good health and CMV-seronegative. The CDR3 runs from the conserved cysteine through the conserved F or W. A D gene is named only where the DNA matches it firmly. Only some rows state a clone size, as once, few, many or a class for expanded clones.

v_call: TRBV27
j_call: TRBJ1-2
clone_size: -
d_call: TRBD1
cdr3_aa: CASSSTRDRVFYGYTF
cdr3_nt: TGTGCCAGCAGTTCGACCCGGGACAGGGTGTTCTATGGCTACACCTTC

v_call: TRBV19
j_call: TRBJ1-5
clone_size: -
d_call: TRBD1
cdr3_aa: CASTPTIGQGNQPQHF
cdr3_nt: TGTGCCAGTACCCCGACCATTGGACAGGGGAATCAGCCCCAGCATTTT

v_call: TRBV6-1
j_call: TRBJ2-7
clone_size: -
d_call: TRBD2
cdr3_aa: CASSSLAAISYEQYF
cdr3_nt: TGTGCCAGCAGTTCACTAGCGGCGATCTCCTACGAGCAGTACTTC

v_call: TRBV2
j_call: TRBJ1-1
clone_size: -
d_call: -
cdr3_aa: CASSDITGMNTEAFF
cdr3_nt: TGTGCCAGCAGTGATATTACGGGGATGAACACTGAAGCTTTCTTT

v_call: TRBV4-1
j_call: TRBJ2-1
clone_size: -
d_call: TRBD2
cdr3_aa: CASSQGDRGVTGAQFF
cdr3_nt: TGCGCCAGCAGCCAAGGAGACCGGGGGGTAACAGGCGCGCAGTTCTTC

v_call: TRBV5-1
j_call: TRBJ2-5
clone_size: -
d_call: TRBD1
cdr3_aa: CASSSRQGIWETQYF
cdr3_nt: TGCGCCAGCAGCTCGCGACAGGGGATCTGGGAGACCCAGTACTTC

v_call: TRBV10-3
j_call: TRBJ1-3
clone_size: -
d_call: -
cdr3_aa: CAISERQGNTIYF
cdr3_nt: TGTGCCATCAGTGAGCGGCAGGGGAACACCATATATTTT

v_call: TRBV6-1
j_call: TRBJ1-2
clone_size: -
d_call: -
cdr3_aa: CASSADSNYGYTF
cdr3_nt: TGTGCCAGCAGTGCGGACTCTAACTATGGCTACACCTTC

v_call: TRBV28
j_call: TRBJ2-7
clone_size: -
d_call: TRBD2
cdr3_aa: CASSLAGEIYEQYF
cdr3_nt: TGTGCCAGCAGTTTAGCGGGGGAAATCTACGAGCAGTACTTC

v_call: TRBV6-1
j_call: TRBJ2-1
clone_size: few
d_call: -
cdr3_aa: CATASREPGEQFF
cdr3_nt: TGTGCCACCGCCTCTCGGGAGCCGGGTGAGCAGTTCTTC

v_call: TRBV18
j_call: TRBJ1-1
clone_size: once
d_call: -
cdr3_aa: CASSPNRELEAFF
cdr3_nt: TGTGCCAGCTCACCTAACCGGGAGCTTGAAGCTTTCTTT

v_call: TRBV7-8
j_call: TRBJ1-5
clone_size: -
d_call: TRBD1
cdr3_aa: CASSLGQGNQPQHF
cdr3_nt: TGTGCCAGCAGCTTGGGACAGGGTAATCAGCCCCAGCATTTT

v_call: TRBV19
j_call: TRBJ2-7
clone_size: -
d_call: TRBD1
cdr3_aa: CASSPVNLRDSYEQYF
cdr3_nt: TGTGCCAGTAGTCCAGTAAACCTTAGGGACAGCTACGAGCAGTACTTC

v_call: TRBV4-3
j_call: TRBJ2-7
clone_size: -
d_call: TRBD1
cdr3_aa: CASSFRQGIEEQYF
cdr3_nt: TGCGCCAGCAGCTTCCGACAGGGGATAGAGGAACAGTACTTC

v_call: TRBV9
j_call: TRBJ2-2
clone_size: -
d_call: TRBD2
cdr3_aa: CASSATSPNTGELFF
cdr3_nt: TGTGCCAGCAGCGCGACTAGCCCGAACACCGGGGAGCTGTTTTTT

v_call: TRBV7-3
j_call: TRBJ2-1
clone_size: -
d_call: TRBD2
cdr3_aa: CASSLSAGFSYNEQFF
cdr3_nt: TGTGCCAGCAGCTTATCAGCGGGATTCTCCTACAATGAGCAGTTCTTC

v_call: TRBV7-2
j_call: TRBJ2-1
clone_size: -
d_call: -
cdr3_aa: CASGGASYNEQFF
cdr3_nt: TGTGCCAGCGGAGGGGCCTCCTACAATGAGCAGTTCTTC

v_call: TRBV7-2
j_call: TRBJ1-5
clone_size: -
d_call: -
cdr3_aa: CASSLTRVGQPQHF
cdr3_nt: TGTGCCAGCAGCCTGACCCGGGTCGGGCAGCCCCAGCATTTT

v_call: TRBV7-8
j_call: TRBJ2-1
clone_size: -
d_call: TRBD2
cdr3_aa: CASRASGYNEQFF
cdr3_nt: TGTGCCAGCAGGGCTAGCGGTTACAATGAGCAGTTCTTC

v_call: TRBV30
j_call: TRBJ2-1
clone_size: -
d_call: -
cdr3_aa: CAWTTGSGHYNEQFF
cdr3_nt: TGTGCCTGGACTACGGGTAGCGGACACTACAATGAGCAGTTCTTC

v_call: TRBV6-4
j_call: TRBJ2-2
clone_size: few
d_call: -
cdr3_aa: CASSERGGDTGELFF
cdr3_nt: TGTGCCAGCAGTGAACGGGGAGGCGACACCGGGGAGCTGTTTTTT

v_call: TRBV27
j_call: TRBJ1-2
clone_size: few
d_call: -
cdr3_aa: CASSLSTEYGYTF
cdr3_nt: TGTGCCAGCAGTTTATCGACAGAGTATGGCTACACCTTC

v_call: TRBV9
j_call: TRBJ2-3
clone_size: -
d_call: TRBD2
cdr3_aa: CASSLRLAGDEGTDTQYF
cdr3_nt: TGTGCCAGCAGCTTACGACTAGCGGGAGACGAAGGCACAGATACGCAGTATTTT

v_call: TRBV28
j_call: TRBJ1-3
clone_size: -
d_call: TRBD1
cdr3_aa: CASSPPRDRLTGNTIYF
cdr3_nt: TGTGCCAGCAGTCCGCCTCGGGACAGGTTGACTGGAAACACCATATATTTT

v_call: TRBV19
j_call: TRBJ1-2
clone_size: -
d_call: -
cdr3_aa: CASSKQGYGYTF
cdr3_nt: TGTGCCAGTAGTAAACAGGGTTATGGCTACACCTTC

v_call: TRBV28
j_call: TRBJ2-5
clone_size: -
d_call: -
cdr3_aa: CASSLLQGGQTQYF
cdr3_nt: TGTGCCAGCAGTTTACTTCAGGGTGGGCAGACCCAGTACTTC

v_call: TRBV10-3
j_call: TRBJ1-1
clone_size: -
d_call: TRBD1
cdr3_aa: CAISEPGQGRNTEAFF
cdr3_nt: TGTGCCATCAGTGAGCCGGGACAGGGGAGGAACACTGAAGCTTTCTTT

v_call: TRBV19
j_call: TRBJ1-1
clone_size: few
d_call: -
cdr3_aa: CASRAVFIGRMNTEAFF
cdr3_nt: TGTGCCAGTAGAGCGGTCTTTATCGGACGGATGAACACTGAAGCTTTCTTT

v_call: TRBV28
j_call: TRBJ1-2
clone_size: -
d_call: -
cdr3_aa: CASSLSAVAGGYGYTF
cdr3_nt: TGTGCCAGCAGTTTAAGCGCCGTCGCGGGGGGCTATGGCTACACCTTC

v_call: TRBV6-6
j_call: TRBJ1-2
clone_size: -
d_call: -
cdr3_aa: CASSRVQGGDYGYTF
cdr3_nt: TGTGCCAGCAGTAGGGTCCAGGGTGGGGACTATGGCTACACCTTC

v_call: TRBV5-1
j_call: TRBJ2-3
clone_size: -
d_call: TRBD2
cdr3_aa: CVSKKPGLDAEYF
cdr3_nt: TGCGTCAGCAAGAAACCGGGACTAGATGCCGAGTATTTT

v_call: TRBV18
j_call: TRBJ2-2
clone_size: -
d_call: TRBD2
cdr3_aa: CASSPSTSANTGELFF
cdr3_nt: TGTGCCAGCTCACCCTCCACTAGCGCGAACACCGGGGAGCTGTTTTTT

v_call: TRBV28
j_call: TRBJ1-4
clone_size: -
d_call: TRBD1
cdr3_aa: CASTGVPEKLFF
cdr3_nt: TGTGCCAGTACAGGGGTTCCCGAAAAACTGTTTTTT

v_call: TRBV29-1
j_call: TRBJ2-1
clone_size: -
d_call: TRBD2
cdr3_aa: CSVATSGVYNEQFF
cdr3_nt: TGCAGCGTTGCAACTAGCGGAGTGTACAATGAGCAGTTCTTC

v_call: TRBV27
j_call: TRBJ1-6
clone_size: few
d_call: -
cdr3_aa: CASSLSGHSNSYNSPLHF
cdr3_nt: TGTGCCAGCAGTTTATCGGGACACAGTAACTCCTATAATTCACCCCTCCACTTT

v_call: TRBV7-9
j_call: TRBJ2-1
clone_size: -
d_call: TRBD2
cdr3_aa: CASSFRGPGLANEQFF
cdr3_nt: TGTGCCAGCAGCTTCCGGGGGCCGGGACTAGCAAATGAGCAGTTCTTC

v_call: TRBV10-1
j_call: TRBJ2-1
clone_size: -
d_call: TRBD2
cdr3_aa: CASPGLAGDLIDNEQFF
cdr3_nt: TGCGCCAGCCCTGGACTAGCGGGAGATTTAATAGACAATGAGCAGTTCTTC